Shown below are 32 T cell receptor beta chains from a single sample sequenced in a study of control samples from healthy donors and cancer patients. Profiling relied on immunoSEQ multiplex PCR, and the TCRdb table lists in-frame clones only, not all of them. Of some 160,000 clones in the sample, roughly 92% were seen once. The sequencing sample was made of blood. The receptors shown here come from a woman aged 30 to 39 in good health.

The chain carries TRBV11-2 and TRBJ2-2; D unresolved. Germline CDR1 reads SGHAT; CDR2 reads FQNNGV. This CDR3 region has 14 residues. Between the trimmed V and J ends, which lost 7 bases and 6 bases, there was a span of 15 bases. The CDR3 here is CASTANRSPGELFF. In DNA, the CDR3 is TGTGCCAGCACCGCGAACCGCTCGCCCGGGGAGCTGTTTTTT.

Regarding this clone: This CDR3 is also generated by other DNA sequences in the sample. The chain combines TRBV5-1 with TRBJ2-5; the match to TRBD2 covers 7 bases. CDR1 is SGHRS and CDR2 is YFSETQ in the germline V gene. The length of the CDR3 is 14 residues. V trimming: 2 bases; J trimming: 5 bases; junction bases outside the gene matches: 6. DNA of the CDR3: TGCGCCAGCAGCTTAGGAGCGGGAAGGGAGACCCAGTACTTC. Protein sequence: CASSLGAGRETQYF.

This clone appeared a single time. This sample includes further DNA sequences coding for the same CDR3. The V call is TRBV9, the J call TRBJ2-3; D call uncertain. CDR3 length equals 13 residues. V was cut by 0 bases and J by 2 bases, with 4 bases left in between. The germline V gene encodes CDR1 SGDLS and CDR2 YYNGEE. The CDR3 spells CASSVVSTDTQYF. For the CDR3, the DNA is TGTGCCAGCAGCGTAGTATCCACAGATACGCAGTATTTT.

The genes are TRBV28 and TRBJ1-6; no reliable D call. CDR1 MDHEN and CDR2 SYDVKM come from the germline V gene. Trimming removed 6 bases at V and 3 bases at J, with 15 bases between. The CDR3 contains 16 residues. DNA for the CDR3: TGTGCCAGCAGCCGAGGGAGCGGCGTCTATAATTCACCCCTCCACTTT. Translated: CASSRGSGVYNSPLHF.

The V gene is TRBV7-3, the J gene TRBJ2-2; the D gene is possibly TRBD2 (5 bases). Germline V CDR1 and CDR2: SGHTA, FQGTGA. V was shortened by 0 bases and J by 6 bases, with 5 bases between the two germline ends. The CDR3 covers 13 residues. The CDR3 sequence: CASSLTGAGELFF. The CDR3 DNA is TGTGCCAGCAGCTTAACCGGGGCCGGGGAGCTGTTTTTT.

The chain is built from TRBV6-5 and TRBJ2-7, with D tentatively TRBD1 or TRBD2 (5 bases each). Germline V gene sequence: CDR1 MNHEY, CDR2 SVGAGI. This CDR3 is built from 13 residues. V gave up 6 bases and J gave up 6 bases, with 15 bases separating them. CDR3 sequence reads: CASRGTALGEQYF. As DNA, the CDR3 is TGTGCCAGCAGAGGGACCGCCCTGGGCGAGCAGTACTTC.

The V and J genes are TRBV24-1 and TRBJ1-1; possibly TRBD1 for D (6 bases). CDR1 KGHDR and CDR2 SFDVKD come from the germline V gene. The CDR3 runs 13 residues. V gave up 4 bases and J gave up 5 bases, with 10 bases separating them. In DNA form, the CDR3 reads TGTGCCACCAGTGAAACAGGGAGAACTGAAGCTTTCTTT. Protein: CATSETGRTEAFF.

This chain uses TRBV5-6 with TRBJ2-7; TRBD2 might be the D (6 bases). The CDR3 extends over 15 amino acids. The germline gives CDR1 SGHDT, CDR2 YYEEEE. Trimming stripped 5 bases from V and 3 bases from J, with 18 bases between. The CDR3 spells CASRTTSKALYEQYF. The CDR3, as DNA: TGTGCCAGCAGGACGACTAGTAAAGCCCTCTACGAGCAGTACTTC.

This chain connects TRBV19 to TRBJ2-3; D is perhaps TRBD2 (6 bases). Trimming cost V 5 bases and J 4 bases, with 19 bases left between them. Germline V gene lookup returns CDR1 LNHDA and CDR2 SQIVND (reference sequence). The CDR3 extends over 16 amino acids. CDR3 DNA: TGTGCCAGTAGTCCCCCTGTTGGAGCGGGTCCAGATACGCAGTATTTT. It is translated as CASSPPVGAGPDTQYF.

The chain employs TRBV30 and TRBJ2-1; no definite D call. The CDR3 is made up of 12 amino acids. Trimming stripped 1 base from V and 1 base from J, with 2 bases between. The germline V gene encodes CDR1 GTSNPN and CDR2 SVGIG (reference sequence). Written as DNA, the CDR3 is TGTGCCTGGAGTGGGTCCTACAATGAGCAGTTCTTC. Its protein is CAWSGSYNEQFF.

The V and J genes are TRBV3-1 (or the pseudogene TRBV3-2) and TRBJ2-3; 8 bases match TRBD2. The junction had 5 bases not matched to a gene; V was cut back by 0 bases and J by 9 bases. This CDR3 is 14 amino acids long. Germline values: CDR1 LGHDT, CDR2 YNNKEL (reference sequence). CDR3 in DNA: TGTGCCAGCAGCCAAGAGGGAAGCGGGAGAACGCAGTATTTT. Translating it yields CASSQEGSGRTQYF.

The J gene is TRBJ2-1, the V gene TRBV10-3; weak D call: TRBD1 (5 bases). The CDR3 length is 15 residues. Trimming removed 8 bases at V and 7 bases at J, with 21 bases between. The V gene's germline CDR1 is ENHRY and CDR2 SYGVKD. The CDR3 spells CAIANGASPTNEQFF. CDR3 nucleotides: TGTGCCATCGCAAATGGGGCGAGCCCGACGAATGAGCAGTTCTTC.

The chain links TRBV11-2 to TRBJ2-5; 9 positions agree with TRBD1. Germline CDR1 reads SGHAT; CDR2 reads FQNNGV. The V gene end was trimmed by 4 bases and the J gene end by 5 bases; junction bases not matched to a gene: 8. The CDR3 runs to 15 residues. The CDR3 loop reads CASSSGQGIGETQYF. The CDR3 DNA is TGTGCCAGCAGCTCCGGACAGGGGATAGGGGAGACCCAGTACTTC.

The V call is TRBV27, the J call TRBJ2-1; 7 positions agree with TRBD1. With 4 bases clipped from V and 5 bases from J, the junction kept 2 bases outside the gene matches. Germline CDR1 MNHEY, CDR2 SMNVEV (reference sequence). The CDR3 totals 13 residues. In nucleotides, the CDR3 is TGTGCCAGCAGTTGGGGACAGAACAATGAGCAGTTCTTC. Translating it yields CASSWGQNNEQFF.

CDR3 loop: CASSATGRLAKNIQYF. CDR3 DNA: TGTGCCAGCAGTGCTACCGGACGATTAGCCAAAAACATTCAGTACTTC. This rearrangement joins TRBV28 to TRBJ2-4, with D uncertain. V was trimmed by 5 bases and J by 0 bases, leaving 14 bases between them. Per the germline V gene, CDR1 is MDHEN and CDR2 is SYDVKM. The CDR3 length is 16 residues.

The gene calls are TRBV5-6 and TRBJ1-3; 7 bases line up with TRBD1. The CDR3 extends over 17 amino acids. Looked up from germline, CDR1 is SGHDT and CDR2 is YYEEEE. Trimming took 0 bases from V and 0 from J; bases not matched to a gene: 6. In DNA form, the CDR3 reads TGTGCCAGCAGCTTGGTTCAGGGGGAGCCCTCTGGAAACACCATATATTTT. Translated, it gives CASSLVQGEPSGNTIYF.

The rearrangement uses TRBV19 and TRBJ2-1, with D uncertain. Germline V lookup: CDR1 LNHDA, CDR2 SQIVND (reference sequence). Trimming pared 10 bases from V and 2 bases from J, leaving 12 bases between. The CDR3 has 13 amino acids. CDR3 protein: CANSLIPYNEQFF. In DNA, the CDR3 is TGTGCCAATTCCCTTATTCCCTACAATGAGCAGTTCTTC.

J is TRBJ2-1 and V is TRBV7-9; tentatively, D is TRBD1 or TRBD2 (6 bases each). The V gene's germline CDR1 is SEHNR and CDR2 FQNEAQ (reference sequence). The CDR3 is 14 residues long. The ends were cut back, 3 bases at V and 7 bases at J, with 13 bases in the middle. CDR3 DNA sequence: TGTGCCAGCAGCTTTGGCTTAGGGGGGAATGAGCAGTTCTTC. It yields the protein CASSFGLGGNEQFF.

The chain combines TRBV27 with TRBJ2-7; D unclear. Between the trimmed V and J ends, which lost 0 bases and 4 bases, there was a span of 10 bases. The V gene's germline CDR1 is MNHEY and CDR2 SMNVEV (reference sequence). This CDR3 region has 14 residues. The CDR3 region is CASSLSALMYEQYF. For the CDR3, the DNA is TGTGCCAGCAGTTTATCCGCTCTCATGTACGAGCAGTACTTC.

V usage is TRBV6-5 and J usage is TRBJ2-4, with D perhaps TRBD2 (7 bases). V was shortened by 5 bases and J by 9 bases, with 17 bases between the two germline ends. The CDR3 runs to 14 residues. Germline CDR1 reads MNHEY; CDR2 reads SVGAGI. CDR3 nucleotides: TGTGCCAGCAGTCCTAAGGGGGGGGGAGGCATTCAGTACTTC. Amino acids: CASSPKGGGGIQYF.

The gene calls are TRBV9 and TRBJ2-5, with D maybe TRBD2 (5 bases). Germline loops: CDR1 SGDLS, CDR2 YYNGEE. The CDR3 loop spans 17 amino acids. V shed 4 bases and J shed 5 bases, with 24 bases lying between them. The CDR3 protein is CASSPRGVLRLQETQYF. The CDR3 nucleotides read TGTGCCAGCAGCCCCCGGGGAGTGCTGCGATTACAGGAGACCCAGTACTTC.

V usage is TRBV27 and J usage is TRBJ1-1; D is perhaps TRBD1 (6 bases). Deletions cut 3 bases from V and 5 bases from J, with 10 bases between. Germline V gene data show CDR1 as MNHEY and CDR2 as SMNVEV (reference sequence). The CDR3 covers 13 residues. The CDR3 DNA is TGTGCCAGCAGTTTGGGGGGCGCGACTGAAGCTTTCTTT. It codes for CASSLGGATEAFF.

For the CDR3, the DNA is TGTGCCAGCAGTTACTCGACTCAGTATAATTCACCCCTCCACTTT. Its translation: CASSYSTQYNSPLHF. The J gene is TRBJ1-6, the V gene TRBV6-5; D not certain. The CDR3 sequence is 15 residues long. Germline V gene lookup returns CDR1 MNHEY and CDR2 SVGAGI. Trimming removed 0 bases from V and 4 bases from J, with 7 bases in between.

The rearrangement links TRBV28 to TRBJ1-2; D call uncertain. V lost 6 bases and J 5 bases, leaving 10 bases between the germline ends. Per germline, CDR1 MDHEN and CDR2 SYDVKM. The CDR3 spans 12 residues. Here the CDR3 DNA reads TGTGCCAGCAGGCCCCAGAAGTATGGCTACACCTTC. It translates to CASRPQKYGYTF.

This chain connects TRBV19 to TRBJ2-3; D is unclear. V was shortened by 7 bases and J by 8 bases, with 22 bases between the two germline ends. The V gene's germline CDR1 is LNHDA and CDR2 SQIVND (reference sequence). The CDR3 has 15 amino acids. The CDR3 DNA reads TGTGCCAGTACCCCCTCGGCCGGCGCCAAGGGTACGCAGTATTTT. Protein sequence: CASTPSAGAKGTQYF.

The rearrangement uses TRBV7-2 and TRBJ2-5; 11 positions agree with TRBD2. J lost 3 bases, V lost 0 bases, and 9 bases had no gene match. The CDR3 has 18 amino acids. Looked up from germline, CDR1 is SGHTA and CDR2 is FQGNSA. This CDR3 is CASSLAASGRSGEETQYF. The DNA of the CDR3 is TGTGCCAGCAGCTTAGCGGCTAGCGGGAGGTCTGGTGAAGAGACCCAGTACTTC.

The chain couples TRBV6-2 or TRBV6-3 to TRBJ1-3; D not certain. CDR3 size: 15 residues. V was pared by 5 bases and J by 0 bases, with 11 bases between. CDR1 is MNHEY and CDR2 is SVGEGT in the germline V gene. CDR3 sequence reads: CASSVDGNSGNTIYF. The CDR3, as DNA: TGTGCCAGCAGTGTCGACGGAAACTCTGGAAACACCATATATTTT.

J is TRBJ2-3 and V is TRBV3-1 (or the pseudogene TRBV3-2); 9 bases agree with TRBD1. The J segment lost 4 bases and the V segment lost 2 bases, leaving 10 bases of the junction unmatched. In germline, CDR1 is LGHDT, CDR2 YNNKEL (reference sequence). The CDR3 extends over 17 amino acids. CDR3 protein: CASSQPYRTGVSDTQYF. The CDR3 DNA sequence: TGTGCCAGCAGCCAACCATATAGGACAGGGGTGTCAGATACGCAGTATTTT.

Worth noting for this clone: One end of the junction fails to match germline, which may point to a read error. In the same sample, other DNA sequences code for this CDR3. The CDR3 here is CASRPLDSLAPNGDTEAFF. CDR3 DNA: TGTGCCAGCAGACCACTGGACTCGCTGGCCCCCAATGGGGACACCGAAGCTTTCTTT. This rearrangement joins TRBV14 to TRBJ1-1; possibly TRBD1 for D (6 bases). The CDR3 runs 19 residues. From germline, CDR1 is SGHDN and CDR2 FVKESK.

There are a few counts of this clone. V usage is TRBV5-4 and J usage is TRBJ1-2, with a tentative D call TRBD1 (5 bases). With 5 bases removed from V and 10 bases from J, the gap between germline ends came to 18 bases. CDR1 is SGHNT and CDR2 is YYREEE in the germline V gene (reference sequence). The CDR3 length is 13 residues. CDR3 loop: CASSLLGLPNYTF. CDR3 DNA: TGTGCCAGCAGTCTGCTGGGACTCCCGAACTACACCTTC.

Written as DNA, the CDR3 is TGTGCCAGTAGTATCGACAGGTCTCTAGTTAGGGGCAATCAGCCCCAGCATTTT. This encodes CASSIDRSLVRGNQPQHF. The rearrangement links TRBV19 to TRBJ1-5; tentative D call: TRBD1 (6 bases). The V and J ends lost 3 bases and 2 bases respectively, with 20 bases between them. The germline CDR1 and CDR2 sequences are LNHDA and SQIVND (reference sequence). This CDR3 has 18 residues.

The genes are TRBV6-1 and TRBJ2-3; 10 bases map to TRBD2. The CDR3 covers 15 residues. CDR1 and CDR2 from the germline V gene are MNHNS and SASEGT. J gave up 4 bases and V 4 bases, and 5 bases lay outside the gene matches. In DNA form, the CDR3 reads TGTGCCAGCAGTGGAGCAGCGGGAGGGCCAGATACGCAGTATTTT. Translation gives CASSGAAGGPDTQYF.